This is a list of T cell receptor beta chains from one sample in a study of PD-L1 blockade in urothelial cancer. Sequencing used immunoSEQ multiplex PCR; TCRdb keeps in-frame clones, though not all of them. The top ten hold roughly 2.9% of the sample, which has around 56,000 clones, 85% to 90% seen once. The source material was PBMCs, sampled around atezolizumab (anti-PD-L1) treatment. These receptors originate from a middle-aged man with urothelial cancer. The CDR3 runs from the conserved cysteine through the conserved F or W.

TRBJ2-7 TRBV4-1 CASSQDSGSLYEQYF
TRBJ1-1 TRBV2 CASSEGTLNTEAFF
TRBJ2-1 TRBV5-4 CASSFRQILSDEQFF
TRBJ2-5 TRBV5-1 CASSLAPQGETQYF
TRBJ2-2 TRBV2 CASRKRMDTGELFF
TRBJ2-1 TRBV6-5 CASSKGGRYNEQFF
TRBJ2-7 TRBV7-2 CASSLRRGSGEQYF
TRBJ1-2 TRBV23-1 CASSQCGGSNYGYTF
TRBJ2-2 TRBV28 CASSSLPTGELFF
TRBJ1-1 TRBV28 CASSLRGEAFF
TRBJ2-5 TRBV9 CASSVGNGGQETQYF
TRBJ1-4 TRBV27 CASSPTGKTNEKLFF
TRBJ2-3 TRBV18 CASSATSGRTDTQYF
TRBJ2-1 TRBV9 CASSSTGLAYNEQFF
TRBJ2-2 TRBV15 CATSIRYSNTGELFF
TRBJ1-5 TRBV6-1 CASSEVSLISNQPQHF
TRBJ1-6 TRBV11-2 CASEGQGFSPLHF
TRBJ1-4 TRBV28 CASSMPTGANEKLFF
TRBJ1-5 TRBV28 CASSLRTGPVLGPQHF
TRBJ2-7 TRBV18 CASSPRGLAGAPYEQYF
TRBJ2-2 TRBV4-2 CASSQVLSSNTGELFF
TRBJ1-2 TRBV29-1 CSAETGGDYGYTF
TRBJ2-7 TRBV30 CAWTWGGYEQYF
TRBJ2-7 TRBV19 CASSSRTSGSFEQYF
TRBJ2-7 TRBV7-2 CASSPRDIYEQYF
TRBJ2-1 TRBV7-9 CASSSSLGLAGAPRNEQFF
TRBJ1-2 TRBV27 CASSLSGTVYGYTF
TRBJ2-1 TRBV25-1 CASSEPWTSGYNEQFF
TRBJ2-1 TRBV11-3 CASSLRGAGGHNEQFF
TRBJ2-6 TRBV18 CASSRTGLTGANVLTF
TRBJ1-2 TRBV7-2 CASSFSRTGSKGYTF
TRBJ1-4 TRBV30 CAWSGGFNEKLFF
TRBJ1-3 TRBV7-2 CASSLYSHGTSAGNTIYF
TRBJ2-2 TRBV27 CASSSWTSVVRTGELFF
TRBJ1-5 TRBV13 CASSGGQGLSNQPQHF
TRBJ1-5 TRBV7-9 CASSLGTGANQPQHF
TRBJ1-4 TRBV30 CAWSVGGDGEKLFF
TRBJ2-3 TRBV25-1 CASGQGSTDTQYF
TRBJ1-6 TRBV6-4 CASSDMGGWNSPLHF
TRBJ1-5 TRBV28 CASSSTGYSNQPQHF
TRBJ1-5 TRBV6-4 CASSDERNNQPQHF
TRBJ2-7 TRBV6-6 CASSLREVGYEQYF
TRBJ1-5 TRBV11-2 CASSLDGPGRGQPQHF
TRBJ1-6 TRBV19 CASSRAGNLDSPLHF
TRBJ1-5 TRBV10-2 CASRHNSDNQPQHF
TRBJ2-7 TRBV18 CASSPPGKSYEQYF
TRBJ2-7 TRBV7-9 CASSSLGLAAYEQYF
TRBJ2-2 TRBV4-1 CASSQGTNPGELFF
TRBJ1-2 TRBV28 CASFSPLWGADRERGYGYTF
TRBJ2-7 TRBV2 CAGSRGTYEQYF
TRBJ2-1 TRBV28 CASSPRQGVFEQFF
TRBJ2-5 TRBV6-6 CASSFPGTAQETQYF
TRBJ1-4 TRBV14 CASSQVPSEKLFF